The 27 T cell receptor beta chains below all came from one sample that was sequenced in a study of blood T cells in healthy people across ages. For the second PCR, which ran for roughly 7 to 11 cycles, a sample-barcoded 5' primer and a J-beta primer mix were used. TCRdb reprocessed the 5' RACE reads via MiXCR and lists one record per CDR3 protein. The table records over 1.5 million distinct CDR3 sequences, 49% of them present only once. The sample comprised blood. These receptors were collected from a woman aged 40 to 50 in good health.

The chain carries TRBV24-1 and TRBJ2-3, with 12 bases lining up with TRBD2. The length of the CDR3 is 17 residues. The germline gives CDR1 KGHDR, CDR2 SFDVKD. Trimming at V came to 4 bases and at J to 0 bases, leaving 4 bases not matched to a gene. The CDR3 spells CATSDPSGGASTDTQYF. The CDR3 region has the DNA TGTGCCACCAGTGACCCTAGCGGGGGGGCCAGCACAGATACGCAGTATTTT.

This clonotype was seen a single time. The chain couples TRBV6-1 to TRBJ1-2, with 8 positions matching TRBD1. The CDR3 loop spans 18 amino acids. Germline V CDR1 and CDR2: MNHNS, SASEGT. V shed 6 bases, J shed 3 bases, and the junction held 18 bases outside the gene matches. CDR3 nucleotide sequence: TGTGCCAGCAGAACACTTAATGCCGGGACAGGATTCGACTATGGCTACACCTTC. It encodes CASRTLNAGTGFDYGYTF.

This clonotype was seen a few times. J is TRBJ1-2 and V is TRBV12-3 or TRBV12-4; 7 bases match TRBD1. This CDR3 is 12 amino acids long. The V segment lost 7 bases and the J segment 8 bases; nucleotides outside the gene matches: 7. The CDR3 bases are TGTGCCAGCAATCAACAGGGGCTCGGCTACACCTTC. Translating it yields CASNQQGLGYTF.

CDR3 DNA: TGTGCCAGCAGCCAAGTCACAGGGGGGTCACCCCTCCACTTT. This translates into CASSQVTGGSPLHF. V is TRBV3-1 and J is TRBJ1-6, with TRBD1 identical over 8 bases. Germline-derived CDR1 and CDR2 are LGHDT and YNNKEL (reference sequence). The CDR3 extends over 14 amino acids. V was pared by 1 base and J by 10 bases, with 3 bases of the junction left unmatched.

This rearrangement joins TRBV4-1 to TRBJ1-6, with D perhaps matching TRBD1 (5 bases). The germline gives CDR1 MGHRA, CDR2 YSYEKL. The CDR3 length is 15 residues. Deletions cut 0 bases from V and 8 bases from J, with 11 bases between. The CDR3 coding sequence is TGCGCCAGCAGCCAAGATGCAGGGTCCTATTCACCCCTCCACTTT. This translates into CASSQDAGSYSPLHF.

The chain links TRBV29-1 to TRBJ2-5; 9 positions agree with TRBD2. With the DNA end fitting TRBJ2-7 better, the J assignment may be wrong. CDR1 is SQVTM and CDR2 is ANQGSEA in the germline V gene. The CDR3 has 16 residues. Here the CDR3 DNA reads TGCAGCGTTAAAGGTGGCCTAGCGGGGAGGATCTACGAGCAGTACTTC. Translated, it gives CSVKGGLAGRIYEQYF.

In this sample, this clonotype turned up a few times. The V gene is TRBV5-5, the J gene TRBJ2-4, with D perhaps TRBD1 (6 bases). The J call may be mistaken, given a closer DNA end match to TRBJ2-5. CDR1 and CDR2 from the germline V gene are SGHKS and YYEKEE (reference sequence). This CDR3 region has 14 residues. The CDR3 nucleotides read TGTGCCAGCAGCCAAAACAGGGTACTAGAGACCCAGTACTTC. Translation: CASSQNRVLETQYF.

V gene TRBV5-1 combines with J gene TRBJ2-5; 10 bases fit TRBD2. CDR1 is SGHRS, CDR2 YFSETQ, per germline. This CDR3 comprises 17 residues. V was pared by 8 bases and J by 4 bases, with 17 bases of the junction left unmatched. CDR3 region: CASFQRGGLLTTETQYF. The CDR3 coding sequence is TGCGCCAGTTTCCAGCGGGGGGGCCTCCTTACCACAGAGACCCAGTACTTC.

The CDR3 DNA follows: TGTGCCAGCAGTGATAGGGAAATTCGCAATCAGCCCCAGCATTTT. Amino acid sequence: CASSDREIRNQPQHF. The V call is TRBV25-1, the J call TRBJ1-5; unclear D gene. Trimming pared 3 bases from V and 2 bases from J, leaving 11 bases between. Looked up from germline, CDR1 is MGHDK and CDR2 is SYGVNS. CDR3 length: 15 residues.

This clonotype was seen a handful of times. The chain links TRBV6-5 to TRBJ2-7; D not certain. Germline V gene sequence: CDR1 MNHEY, CDR2 SVGAGI. The CDR3 is made up of 13 amino acids. The V end lost 0 bases, the J end lost 3 bases, and 6 bases lay between the germline ends. CDR3 loop: CASSYSFNYEQYF. CDR3 nucleotide sequence: TGTGCCAGCAGTTACTCCTTTAACTACGAGCAGTACTTC.

The chain joins TRBV5-1 to TRBJ1-1; TRBD1 might be the D (5 bases). Germline V gene data show CDR1 as SGHRS and CDR2 as YFSETQ. Trimming pared 3 bases from V and 3 bases from J, leaving 15 bases between. The CDR3 has 15 amino acids. The CDR3 protein is CASSSSGILDTEAFF. The CDR3 DNA follows: TGCGCCAGCAGCTCATCAGGGATCTTAGACACTGAAGCTTTCTTT.

V is TRBV27 and J is TRBJ1-2; 8 nucleotides match TRBD1. Germline trimming cut 4 bases from V and 5 bases from J; bases unmatched to any gene: 18. The CDR3 runs to 18 residues. The germline V gene has CDR1 MNHEY and CDR2 SMNVEV (reference sequence). CDR3 sequence: CASSSQLHQDRDHYGYTF. Written as DNA, the CDR3 is TGTGCCAGCAGTTCCCAACTGCATCAGGACAGGGACCATTATGGCTACACCTTC.

V usage is TRBV18 and J usage is TRBJ2-5, with D perhaps matching TRBD2 (5 bases). Germline assignment: CDR1 KGHSH and CDR2 LQKENI. This CDR3 spans 17 amino acids. V was cut by 0 bases and J by 1 base, with 15 bases left in between. CDR3 residues: CASSPPVQRRVQETQYF. For the CDR3, the DNA is TGTGCCAGCTCACCACCTGTACAACGGCGGGTCCAAGAGACCCAGTACTTC.

This clonotype was observed a few times. CDR3 residues: CASSLEGRGEQYF. The CDR3 DNA is TGTGCCAGCAGCTTAGAGGGACGCGGGGAGCAGTACTTC. This chain links TRBV7-2 with TRBJ2-7; possibly TRBD1 or TRBD2 for D (5 bases each). This CDR3 spans 13 amino acids. The germline CDR1 and CDR2 sequences are SGHTA and FQGNSA. Trimming stripped 1 base from V and 7 bases from J, with 11 bases between.

This clonotype was detected only once. V usage is TRBV9 and J usage is TRBJ2-6; D is perhaps TRBD2 (6 bases). The germline V and J ends were trimmed by 9 bases and 0 bases, with 16 bases remaining between them. The CDR3 is made up of 16 amino acids. Germline V gene lookup returns CDR1 SGDLS and CDR2 YYNGEE. CDR3 in DNA: TGTGCCACCGCGGGACCCATCCTCTCTGGGGCCAACGTCCTGACTTTC. The encoded protein is CATAGPILSGANVLTF.

The sample holds a few counts of this clonotype. The gene calls are TRBV6-5 and TRBJ2-7; D perhaps matches TRBD2 (5 bases). Germline V gives CDR1 MNHEY, CDR2 SVGAGI. The CDR3 covers 15 residues. Trimming shortened V by 6 bases and J by 2 bases, and 17 bases separated the two germline ends. CDR3 sequence reads: CASSPTPEVAYEQYF. CDR3 sequence (DNA): TGTGCCAGCAGCCCGACACCGGAGGTAGCCTACGAGCAGTACTTC.

V is TRBV12-3 or TRBV12-4 and J is TRBJ2-1; 7 bases fit TRBD1. J lost 13 bases, V lost 2 bases, and 8 bases had no gene match. This CDR3 spans 13 amino acids. The CDR3 spells CASSLKGTETQFF. As DNA, the CDR3 is TGTGCCAGCAGTTTAAAGGGGACAGAGACCCAGTTCTTC.

This clonotype was observed once. The chain combines TRBV19 with TRBJ1-4; 7 bases align to TRBD1. The V and J ends lost 5 bases and 3 bases, in that order; junction bases with no gene match: 3. Germline CDR1 is LNHDA and CDR2 is SQIVND (reference sequence). This CDR3 contains 14 residues. DNA for the CDR3: TGTGCCAGTAGTCACAGGGGACCTAATGAAAAACTGTTTTTT. This encodes CASSHRGPNEKLFF.

The J gene is TRBJ2-3, the V gene TRBV7-9; TRBD2 might be the D (5 bases). The CDR3 covers 14 residues. V shed 7 bases and J shed 2 bases, with 13 bases lying between them. The germline V gene has CDR1 SEHNR and CDR2 FQNEAQ (reference sequence). The CDR3 loop reads CASTFGGFTDTQYF. As DNA, the CDR3 is TGTGCCAGCACCTTTGGCGGGTTCACAGATACGCAGTATTTT.

The CDR3 loop reads CSVDMGQFEQYF. The CDR3 DNA is TGCAGCGTTGATATGGGACAGTTCGAGCAGTACTTC. The chain couples TRBV29-1 to TRBJ2-7; TRBD1 matches 7 bases. The CDR3 consists of 12 residues. The junction had 5 bases not matched to a gene; V was cut back by 3 bases and J by 6 bases. Germline V gene data show CDR1 as SQVTM and CDR2 as ANQGSEA.

This chain joins TRBV7-2 and TRBJ2-5; TRBD2 matches 9 bases. CDR1 and CDR2 from the germline V gene are SGHTA and FQGNSA. V dropped 0 bases and J dropped 4; count of bases not matched to a gene: 6. CDR3 length equals 16 residues. CDR3 nucleotides: TGTGCCAGCAGCTTAGCGTCTGCGGGGGGGGGAGAGACCCAGTACTTC. It encodes CASSLASAGGGETQYF.

J is TRBJ1-2 and V is TRBV29-1; D is possibly TRBD1 (6 bases). The CDR3 loop spans 12 amino acids. Trimming left V 7 bases short and J 8 bases short, with 17 bases between. Germline V lookup: CDR1 SQVTM, CDR2 ANQGSEA. The CDR3 protein is CSGRVTQGGYTF. Written as DNA, the CDR3 is TGCAGCGGCAGGGTAACCCAGGGGGGCTACACCTTC.

This chain joins TRBV3-1 and TRBJ2-7; TRBD2 aligns across 11 bases. CDR1 and CDR2 from the germline V gene are LGHDT and YNNKEL (reference sequence). V lost 0 bases to trimming and J lost 12 bases; unmatched junction nucleotides: 7. This CDR3 comprises 14 residues. The CDR3 DNA follows: TGTGCCAGCAGCCAAGAATCGCTAGCGGGGGGCACGTACTTC. Translation gives CASSQESLAGGTYF.

This clonotype was detected only a few times. This sequence joins TRBV7-2 and TRBJ1-6, with 7 nucleotides matching TRBD1. CDR1 SGHTA and CDR2 FQGNSA come from the germline V gene. The CDR3 has 15 amino acids. The junction had 8 bases not matched to a gene; V was cut back by 5 bases and J by 7 bases. As DNA, the CDR3 is TGTGCCAGCAGCCTCGGACAGGCCACCAATTCACCCCTCCACTTT. It yields the protein CASSLGQATNSPLHF.

The chain couples TRBV10-2 to TRBJ2-7; maybe TRBD2 (6 bases). Trimming took 4 bases from V and 5 from J, leaving 18 bases between them. This CDR3 spans 15 amino acids. The germline V gene encodes CDR1 WSHSY and CDR2 SAAADI. CDR3 bases: TGCGCCAGCAGTGCAAGGACTATCCTTGACAACGAGCAGTACTTC. This gives the protein CASSARTILDNEQYF.

This clonotype was detected only once. The chain combines TRBV6-6 with TRBJ1-4; D unresolved. V dropped 0 bases and J dropped 10 bases, with 3 bases sitting between them. This CDR3 comprises 11 residues. Per germline, CDR1 MNHNY and CDR2 SVGAGI (reference sequence). This CDR3 is CASSYSGKLFF. The CDR3 DNA reads as TGTGCCAGCAGTTACTCCGGAAAACTGTTTTTT.

The gene calls are TRBV24-1 and TRBJ1-2; D remains ambiguous. Between the trimmed V and J ends, which lost 4 bases and 7 bases, there was a span of 3 bases. From germline, CDR1 is KGHDR and CDR2 SFDVKD. This CDR3 has 10 residues. The CDR3 sequence: CATSDVGYTF. The CDR3, as DNA: TGTGCCACCAGTGACGTTGGCTACACCTTC.